Following are 9 T cell receptor beta chains from one sample sequenced in a study of blood T cells in healthy people across ages. With a J-beta primer mix and a sample-barcoded 5' primer, a second PCR ran about 7 to 12 cycles. TCRdb redid the calling of the 5' RACE reads with MiXCR, one entry per CDR3 protein. The sample records approximately 900,000 distinct CDR3 sequences, 45% to 50% being singletons. Sequenced input: blood. The receptor source for this set is a man aged 30-40 years in good health.

This clonotype was found once. This rearrangement joins TRBV7-9 to TRBJ2-7, with 8 bases matching TRBD1. In germline, CDR1 is SEHNR, CDR2 FQNEAQ (reference sequence). V trimming: 1 base; J trimming: 1 base; junction bases outside the gene matches: 12. The CDR3 totals 18 residues. The DNA for the CDR3 is TGTGCCAGCAGCTTAGATGGGACAGGATACCCTACGTCCTACGAGCAGTACTTC. It encodes CASSLDGTGYPTSYEQYF. Based on the CDR3 plus reference TRBV7-9 and TRBJ2-7, the full variable domain is DTGVSQNPRHKITKRGQNVTFRCDPISEHNRLYWYRQTLGQGPEFLTYFQNEAQLEKSRLLSDRFSAERPKGSFSTLEIQRTEQGDSAMYLCASSLDGTGYPTSYEQYFGPGTRLTVT.

As concerns this clonotype: One end of the junction fails to match germline, which may point to a read error. This chain joins TRBV6-5 and TRBJ1-2; no firm D call. Germline CDR1 is MNHEY and CDR2 is SVGAGI. This CDR3 has 13 amino acids. In DNA, the CDR3 is TGTGCCAGCAGTGACTCGGGAAGAGGTGGCTACACCTTC. Protein product: CASSDSGRGGYTF.

J is TRBJ1-2 and V is TRBV9; the D gene is possibly TRBD1 (6 bases). The CDR3 is 15 amino acids. Trimming removed 3 bases at V and 3 bases at J, with 15 bases between. Germline assignment: CDR1 SGDLS and CDR2 YYNGEE. Here the CDR3 reads CASSDTPGEYYGYTF. In DNA, the CDR3 is TGTGCCAGCAGCGACACCCCAGGGGAGTACTATGGCTACACCTTC.

This clonotype was picked up a small number of times. The chain carries TRBV6-6 and TRBJ1-2; 7 bases agree with TRBD1. The length of the CDR3 is 13 residues. V lost 6 bases, J lost 4 bases, and 5 bases stayed unmatched. Looked up from germline, CDR1 is MNHNY and CDR2 is SVGAGI (reference sequence). CDR3 sequence: CASRETGSYGYTF. CDR3 sequence (DNA): TGTGCCAGCAGGGAGACAGGGTCCTATGGCTACACCTTC.

The chain couples TRBV6-2 or TRBV6-3 to TRBJ1-5, with 7 bases lining up with TRBD1. Germline lookup yields CDR1 MNHEY and CDR2 SVGEGT. Trimming at V came to 0 bases and at J to 3 bases, leaving 11 bases not matched to a gene. The CDR3 runs 18 residues. The CDR3 spells CASSYSKSGQVVNQPQHF. The CDR3 DNA reads as TGTGCCAGCAGTTACTCGAAATCCGGACAGGTCGTCAATCAGCCCCAGCATTTT.

This clonotype was detected only once. The CDR3 region has the DNA TGTGCCAGCACCGAGCGGGGGGGCTGGACAGATACGCAGTATTTT. It yields the protein CASTERGGWTDTQYF. The chain is built from TRBV6-5 and TRBJ2-3; 10 bases are shared with TRBD2. Germline-derived CDR1 and CDR2 are MNHEY and SVGAGI. The CDR3 contains 15 residues. The trim removed 7 bases at V and 3 bases at J, leaving 7 bases unmatched.

The chain recombines TRBV6-5 with TRBJ1-5; weak D call: TRBD1 (5 bases). This CDR3 region has 16 residues. Trimming removed 5 bases at V and 3 bases at J, with 17 bases between. CDR1 and CDR2 (germline): MNHEY, SVGAGI. The CDR3 nucleotides are TGTGCCAGCAGTCCAGGACGGGGGTTCACCAATCAGCCCCAGCATTTT. Amino acids: CASSPGRGFTNQPQHF.

This clonotype has more than one count but fewer than ten. The chain joins TRBV28 to TRBJ2-3; possible D gene TRBD1, 5 bases. The CDR3 length is 14 residues. Germline V gene data show CDR1 as MDHEN and CDR2 as SYDVKM. The V gene lost 4 bases and the J gene lost 4 bases, with 12 bases spanning the gap. The CDR3 nucleotides are TGTGCCAGCAGTTCGACAGATGGGGCAGATACGCAGTATTTT. This translates into CASSSTDGADTQYF. Variable domain in full (rest from reference TRBV28 and TRBJ2-3): DVKVTQSSRYLVKRTGEKVFLECVQDMDHENMFWYRQDPGLGLRLIYFSYDVKMKEKGDIPEGYSVSREKKERFSLILESASTNQTSMYLCASSSTDGADTQYFGPGTRLTVL.

Note on this clonotype: This may arise from a read error, as a much more abundant clone is one base away. The V call is TRBV5-1, the J call TRBJ2-5; D unclear. Trimming took 4 bases from V and 1 from J, leaving 11 bases between them. The CDR3 sequence is 14 residues long. Germline CDR1 and CDR2: SGHRS and YFSETQ. This CDR3 reads CASSVVGFQETQYF. The CDR3 region has the DNA TGCGCCAGCAGCGTGGTAGGCTTCCAAGAGACCCAGTACTTC.